A selection of T cell receptor beta chains follows, all from one sample in a study of vaccination and CD4 T cells after COVID-19. TCRdb ran MiXCR on the PCR reads and lists one entry per CDR3 protein. The table lists 25,000 or so distinct CDR3 sequences, 45% to 60% of them singletons. The sequencing here drew on CD4+ T cells from blood, taken before SARS-CoV-2 vaccination. These receptors all stem from a human donor who had recovered from COVID-19. Each CDR3 is given with its conserved first and last residue. D genes are given only for firm matches. For some rows the clone size is stated as once, few or many, or as a class when expanded; others skip it.

V gene	J gene	clone size	D gene	CDR3 DNA	CDR3 protein
TRBV20-1	TRBJ2-7	few	TRBD2	TGCAGTGCTAGAGAAGGAACTAGCGGAAAATACGAGCAGTACTTC	CSAREGTSGKYEQYF
TRBV6-1	TRBJ2-7	few	TRBD1	TGTGCCAGCGCCCCAGACAGGGTCTCCTACGAGCAGTACTTC	CASAPDRVSYEQYF
TRBV20-1	TRBJ2-1	few	NA	TGCAGTGCTAGAGCGGAGGGGCAGTTCTTC	CSARAEGQFF
TRBV18	TRBJ2-5	NA	TRBD1	TGTGCCAGCTCACCAAGGACAGGACAAGAGACCCAGTACTTC	CASSPRTGQETQYF
TRBV10-3	TRBJ2-7	NA	TRBD2	TGTGCCATCAGTGAGTCGGGGGGACTAGCGCTCGGGAACGAGCAGTACTTC	CAISESGGLALGNEQYF
TRBV10-3	TRBJ1-5	NA	NA	TGTGCCATCAGTGTGGGGGGGAGCAATCAGCCCCAGCATTTT	CAISVGGSNQPQHF
TRBV7-8	TRBJ1-4	NA	NA	TGTGCCAGCGGGGGGTCATTACATGAAAAACTGTTTTTT	CASGGSLHEKLFF
TRBV2	TRBJ2-5	NA	TRBD2	TGTGCCAGCACCCGGACTAGGGACCAAGAGACCCAGTACTTC	CASTRTRDQETQYF
TRBV19	TRBJ2-7	few	TRBD2	TGTGCCAGTAGTACAGCGGGGTCGGGCTCCTACGAGCAGTACTTC	CASSTAGSGSYEQYF
TRBV6-2/TRBV6-3	TRBJ1-1	NA	NA	TGTGCCAGCAGTTACTCTTCACGGGCTTTCTTT	CASSYSSRAFF
TRBV20-1	TRBJ2-1	NA	NA	TGCAGTGCTTTTGGACCGAGGATGCAGGTCTATGAGCAGTTCTTC	CSAFGPRMQVYEQFF
TRBV15	TRBJ2-6	NA	NA	TGTGCCACCAGCAGAGGGGGCGACTCTGGGGCCAACGTCCTGACTTTC	CATSRGGDSGANVLTF
TRBV10-2	TRBJ1-1	NA	NA	TGCGCCAGCAGTCGGGGGGACGATACTGAAGCTTTCTTT	CASSRGDDTEAFF
TRBV7-2	TRBJ2-7	few	NA	TGTGCCAGCAGCCGAGTGGGCGGGGCTTCCCCCTACGAGCAGTACTTC	CASSRVGGASPYEQYF
TRBV20-1	TRBJ2-7	once	TRBD2	TGCAGTGCTAGAGTGGGGACTAGCGGGAGGGTCGACGAGCAGTACTTC	CSARVGTSGRVDEQYF
TRBV19	TRBJ2-1	NA	TRBD2	TGTGCCAGTAGTATCAGACTAGCGGGAATATCCTACAATGAGCAGTTCTTC	CASSIRLAGISYNEQFF
TRBV20-1	TRBJ2-6	NA	NA	TGCAGTGCTAGGAACTCCTTTTCTCCGACCTTGACTTTC	CSARNSFSPTLTF
TRBV7-2	TRBJ2-7	few	NA	TGTGCCAGCAGCTTAACGGGGGTGAGGGAGCAGTACTTC	CASSLTGVREQYF